Below, 21 T cell receptor beta chains from the same sample are listed, as sequenced in a study of CD8+ T cells in alopecia areata. RNA extraction was followed by reverse transcription into cDNA, which acted as the sequencing template. Here immunoSEQ multiplex PCR was the method, and the copy in TCRdb shows in-frame clones only, minus some. Sampling found about 18,000 clones, none seen once. The authors sorted pooled cutaneous lymph node cells using CD4, CD8alpha, NKG2D, NKG2ACE and other markers. Sequenced sample: CD8+ T cells sorted from a lymph node. All receptors come from a C3H/HeJ mouse with alopecia areata. For this strain, the MHC haplotype corresponds to H2-k.

This clone was counted at least ten times. Germline and genes here are mouse. The read terminates 4 residues ahead of where the CDR3 ends, so the germline J gene completes it. The rearrangement joins TRBV14 to TRBJ1-1, with 7 positions matching TRBD1. Trimming took 5 bases from V and 1 from J; bases not matched to a gene: 8. In germline, CDR1 is SGHDT, CDR2 FRDEAV. The CDR3 is 15 residues long. CDR3 bases read: TGTGCCAGCAGCCGTCCCGGGACAGTGAACACA. Protein: CASSRPGTVNT. The complete CDR3 reads CASSRPGTVNTEVFF.

This clone has ten or more counts. The genes and germline here are from mouse. The sequence runs out 4 residues before the end of the CDR3; the remainder is reconstructed from the germline J gene. The V and J genes are TRBV3 and TRBJ2-1, with TRBD1 identical over 8 bases. V was clipped by 2 bases and J by 4 bases; unmatched bases: 1. Germline V CDR1 and CDR2: SNHLY, FYNGKV (reference sequence). This CDR3 has 14 amino acids. The sequenced part of the CDR3 DNA is TGTGCCAGCAGCTTAAGGGACAGGTATGCT. Translation gives CASSLRDRYA. The CDR3 as a whole reads CASSLRDRYAEQFF.

This clone has at least ten counts. Germline and genes: mouse. The read halts 4 residues ahead of the CDR3 end, with the missing end drawn from the germline J gene. The chain links TRBV1 to TRBJ2-7; 7 bases fit TRBD1. This CDR3 contains 13 residues. In germline, CDR1 is NSQYPW, CDR2 LRSPGD (reference sequence). The sequenced part of the CDR3 DNA is TGCACCTGCAGTGTGATCAGGGGGAAT. Encoded protein: CTCSVIRGN. The full CDR3 protein is CTCSVIRGNEQYF.

This clone was observed many times. Mouse names are used for the genes. The CDR3 end lies 4 residues beyond the end of the read and is filled in from the germline J gene. The genes are TRBV17 and TRBJ2-1, with 11 bases fitting TRBD2. The CDR3 extends over 16 amino acids. The ends lost 5 bases at V and 0 bases at J; junction bases unmatched: 3. The germline gives CDR1 MNHDT, CDR2 YYDKIL. CDR3 DNA, as far as it was read: TGTGCTAGCAGTCGGGACTGGGGGAATAACTATGCT. It is translated as CASSRDWGNNYA. In full, the CDR3 is CASSRDWGNNYAEQFF.

This clone was seen many times. Gene and germline names: mouse. The read ends 4 residues shy of where the CDR3 ends; the end is completed using the germline J gene. The sample carries other DNA sequences with the same CDR3. The chain recombines TRBV13-3 with TRBJ2-1; D is possibly TRBD2 (5 bases). Looked up from germline, CDR1 is NNHDY and CDR2 is SYVADS. The CDR3 runs 14 residues. Trimming removed 3 bases from V and 1 base from J, with 8 bases in between. CDR3 bases read: TGTGCCAGCAGTGGGCTGGGAAACTATGCT. It translates to CASSGLGNYA. The CDR3 reads in full as CASSGLGNYAEQFF.

A remark on this clone: Each gene name is a mouse one. The read gets to within 4 residues of the CDR3 end, and the germline J gene fills in the rest. The chain recombines TRBV1 with TRBJ2-1, with TRBD2 identical over 8 bases. Germline V gene sequence: CDR1 NSQYPW, CDR2 LRSPGD (reference sequence). The CDR3 runs to 15 residues. CDR3 in amino acids: CTCSADRGGRAEQFF. The CDR3 bases that were read are TGCACCTGCAGTGCAGATCGGGGGGGCCGGGCT.

This clone was detected ten times or more. The gene names here belong to mouse. The CDR3 end is not reached by the read, which stops 4 residues before it; the germline J gene fills it in. V is TRBV13-2 and J is TRBJ2-1; 8 bases fit TRBD2. CDR1 NNHNN and CDR2 SYGAGS come from the germline V gene (reference sequence). Losses at the gene ends were 3 bases for V and 4 bases for J; bases not matched to a gene: 3. The CDR3 consists of 14 residues. The sequenced part of the CDR3 DNA is TGTGCCAGCGGTGGGTGGGACTGGTATGCT. Translated: CASGGWDWYA. Given in full, the CDR3 is CASGGWDWYAEQFF.

This clone was seen more than once but under ten times. Gene names follow the mouse nomenclature. The CDR3 end falls 4 residues outside the read, so it is completed with the germline J gene. J is TRBJ2-7 and V is TRBV13-3; TRBD2 agrees at 9 bases. The V gene's germline CDR1 is NNHDY and CDR2 SYVADS. Germline trimming cut 0 bases from V and 3 bases from J; bases unmatched to any gene: 4. The CDR3 runs to 15 residues. The CDR3 sequence: CASSDGTGVLYEQYF. The DNA read from the CDR3 is TGTGCCAGCAGTGATGGGACTGGGGTCCTCTAT.

In its sample, this clone was seen many times. The gene names here belong to mouse. The read stops 4 residues short of the end of the CDR3; the missing end is completed from the germline J gene. The chain carries TRBV1 and TRBJ2-3, with 7 nucleotides matching TRBD2. J lost 0 bases, V lost 0 bases, and 0 bases had no gene match. Germline assignment: CDR1 NSQYPW and CDR2 LRSPGD (reference sequence). CDR3 size: 15 residues. CDR3 DNA, as far as it was read: TGCACCTGCAGTGCAGAACTGGGGAGTGCAGAA. Its translation: CTCSAELGSAE. The CDR3 as a whole reads CTCSAELGSAETLYF.

Points on this clone: Mouse germline and gene names are used. Coverage ceases 4 residues before the CDR3 finishes, and the germline J gene fills in the end. This sequence joins TRBV5 and TRBJ1-2; TRBD1 agrees at 7 bases. The germline V gene encodes CDR1 LGHNA and CDR2 YNLKQL (reference sequence). The J segment lost 4 bases and the V segment lost 0 bases, leaving 2 bases of the junction unmatched. CDR3 size: 14 residues. Incomplete CDR3 DNA: TGTGCCAGCAGCCAAGATCCAGGGGGCTCC. Amino acid sequence: CASSQDPGGS. The whole CDR3 region reads CASSQDPGGSDYTF.

This clone appeared a few times. Any gene name here is a mouse gene name. From the germline J gene comes the end of the CDR3, since the read stops 4 residues before it. The chain couples TRBV13-1 to TRBJ1-1; weak D call: TRBD1 (5 bases). V shed 5 bases and J shed 1 base, with 9 bases lying between them. Germline lookup yields CDR1 NSHNY and CDR2 SYGAGN. This CDR3 region has 13 residues. Here the CDR3 reads CASSRDLNTEVFF. The part of the CDR3 DNA that was read is TGTGCCAGCAGCCGGGACTTAAACACA.

This clone turned up a few times. Any gene name here is a mouse gene name. The read is 4 residues too short to cover the CDR3 end, so that end is filled in from the germline J gene. V is TRBV19 and J is TRBJ2-1; 9 positions match TRBD1. Losses at the gene ends were 4 bases for V and 3 bases for J; bases not matched to a gene: 5. CDR1 and CDR2 from the germline V gene are FNHDT and SITEND (reference sequence). CDR3 length equals 15 residues. The sequenced CDR3 bases are TGTGCCAGCAGTCCCCTGACAGGGGGCTATGCT. The encoded protein is CASSPLTGGYA. The CDR3 as a whole reads CASSPLTGGYAEQFF.

Turning to this clone: Mouse germline and gene names are used. The read halts 4 residues ahead of the CDR3 end, with the missing end drawn from the germline J gene. This rearrangement joins TRBV13-3 to TRBJ2-3; possibly TRBD1 for D (5 bases). The CDR3 loop spans 16 amino acids. The V and J ends lost 2 bases and 1 base respectively, with 14 bases between them. CDR1 and CDR2 from the germline V gene are NNHDY and SYVADS. The CDR3 spells CASSDPQGRGAETLYF. CDR3 DNA (partial): TGTGCCAGCAGTGACCCTCAGGGTAGAGGTGCAGAA.

A note on this clone: The listed genes are named as in mouse. The read finishes 4 residues shy of the CDR3 end, and the germline J gene is used to complete it. The gene calls are TRBV19 and TRBJ2-5, with 8 bases aligning to TRBD2. Germline V gene data show CDR1 as FNHDT and CDR2 as SITEND (reference sequence). There are 15 residues in the CDR3. J gave up 0 bases and V 5 bases, and 5 bases lay outside the gene matches. The part of the CDR3 DNA that was read is TGTGCCAGCAGATTACTGGGGGTTAACCAAGAC. Residues: CASRLLGVNQD. The entire CDR3 sequence reads CASRLLGVNQDTQYF.

Many counts were recorded for this clone. The listed genes are named as in mouse. The read comes to an end 4 residues before the CDR3 does, leaving the germline J gene to fill in the end. V usage is TRBV13-3 and J usage is TRBJ2-3; D possibly corresponds to TRBD1 (5 bases). V was shortened by 2 bases and J by 0 bases, with 7 bases between the two germline ends. Germline V gene data show CDR1 as NNHDY and CDR2 as SYVADS. The CDR3 spans 14 residues. The covered CDR3 bases are TGTGCCAGCAGTGACAGGGCTAGTGCAGAA. This translates into CASSDRASAE. The complete CDR3 sequence is CASSDRASAETLYF.

In the case of this clone: The protein recorded in TCRdb does not match the translated DNA at residue 13; the protein presented here comes from translating the DNA. Gene and germline names: mouse. The CDR3 bases that were read are TGTGCCAGCTCTCTATCATGGGGGAGATCTGGAAATACG. This gives the protein CASSLSWGRSGNT. The entire CDR3 sequence reads CASSLSWGRSGNTLYF. The genes are TRBV12-1 and TRBJ1-3, with a possible D match to TRBD1 (5 bases). The missing CDR3 end, 3 residues past where the read stops, is filled in from the germline J gene. The V gene's germline CDR1 is SGHSN and CDR2 HYEKVE. The V gene lost 1 base and the J gene lost 1 base, with 13 bases spanning the gap. CDR3 size: 16 residues. Filled out from reference TRBV12-1 and TRBJ1-3, the complete variable domain reads DSGVVQSPRHIIKEKGGRSVLTCIPISGHSNVVWYQQTLGKELKFLIQHYEKVERDKGFLPSRFSVQQFDDYHSEMNMSALELEDSAMYFCASSLSWGRSGNTLYFGEGSRLIVV.

Many counts were recorded for this clone. Gene labels here are mouse ones. Sequencing ends 4 residues short of the CDR3 end; the germline J gene provides the rest. The chain is built from TRBV13-3 and TRBJ2-7; D not resolved. Germline V gene sequence: CDR1 NNHDY, CDR2 SYVADS. The CDR3 spans 13 residues. Deletions cut 1 base from V and 1 base from J, with 6 bases between. CDR3 DNA, as far as it was read: TGTGCCAGCAGTGATAGCAGATCCTAT. Translating it yields CASSDSRSY. The CDR3 reads in full as CASSDSRSYEQYF.

This clone appeared many times. Mouse gene names and germline throughout. The read comes to an end 4 residues before the CDR3 does, leaving the germline J gene to fill in the end. The rearrangement joins TRBV13-3 to TRBJ2-1; 7 bases match TRBD1. Germline CDR1 reads NNHDY; CDR2 reads SYVADS. With 5 bases clipped from V and 6 bases from J, the junction kept 5 bases outside the gene matches. The CDR3 runs 13 residues. CDR3 DNA (partial): TGTGCCAGCAGGACAGGGAGGTCTGCT. Its translation is CASRTGRSA. The full-length CDR3 reads as CASRTGRSAEQFF.

This clone was observed a handful of times. Gene names denote mouse genes. The sequenced fragment ends 4 residues before the CDR3 boundary, so the rest is inferred from the germline J gene. The V gene is TRBV16, the J gene TRBJ2-1, with 14 bases lining up with TRBD2. Trimming took 4 bases from V and 6 from J; bases not matched to a gene: 5. Germline V lookup: CDR1 SGHSA, CDR2 FRNQAP. The CDR3 extends over 16 amino acids. The CDR3 reads CASSSGLGGHGAEQFF. CDR3 DNA (partial): TGTGCAAGCAGCTCGGGACTGGGGGGGCATGGTGCT.

This clone turned up a few times. At residue 12, TCRdb's protein is not the same as the translated DNA, so the protein here was read from the DNA. Any gene name here is a mouse gene name. The read ends 3 residues shy of where the CDR3 ends; the end is completed using the germline J gene. V and J are TRBV19 and TRBJ1-3, with D perhaps TRBD1 (6 bases). CDR1 is FNHDT, CDR2 SITEND, per germline (reference sequence). Trimming cost V 4 bases and J 3 bases, with 14 bases left between them. The CDR3 consists of 15 residues. The DNA read from the CDR3 is TGTGCCAGCAGTCCCCCGGGGGGGCGTGGAAATACG. Translating gives CASSPPGGRGNT. The full CDR3 sequence reads CASSPPGGRGNTLYF.

Points on this clone: The genes are named according to mouse. From the germline J gene comes the end of the CDR3, since the read stops 4 residues before it. The chain recombines TRBV13-3 with TRBJ2-2, with D maybe TRBD1 (6 bases). V shed 0 bases and J shed 3 bases, with 12 bases lying between them. The CDR3 contains 16 residues. From germline, CDR1 is NNHDY and CDR2 SYVADS. CDR3 amino acids: CASSDARGGDTGQLYF. CDR3 bases read: TGTGCCAGCAGTGATGCAAGAGGGGGTGACACCGGG.